A selection of T cell receptor beta chains follows, all from one sample in a study of T cell repertoires in cytomegalovirus infection. The antigens these receptors bind are not known. TCRdb itself ran the reads through MiXCR, one entry per CDR3 protein. Of roughly 68,000 distinct CDR3 sequences listed, approximately 22% are singletons. The sample was PBMCs, sequenced either directly or after in vitro stimulation (not recorded which). The source is a human donor in good health (CMV status not recorded). Some clones in this sample may be carry-over from other donors' samples. Each CDR3 is given with its conserved first and last residue. Each record gives: D gene, J gene, V gene, clone size, CDR3 DNA, CDR3 protein. D genes are given only for firm matches. Not all rows give a size; the values are once, few, many and, for expanded clones, a class.

NA | TRBJ1-1 | TRBV10-3 | few | TGTGCCAGCCGGACCAGGACGGAGAACACTGAAGCTTTCTTT | CASRTRTENTEAFF
NA | TRBJ2-1 | TRBV7-2 | NA | TGTGCCAGCAGTTTAGGCCCCCAAGGGTACAATGAGCAGTTCTTC | CASSLGPQGYNEQFF
TRBD2 | TRBJ2-1 | TRBV7-2 | few | TGTGCCAGCAGCTTAGGCGGGAGGGCCATAGATGAGCAGTTCTTC | CASSLGGRAIDEQFF
NA | TRBJ1-1 | TRBV7-3 | many | TGTGCCAGCAGCCCTCAGCAGGTCCCGACTGAAGCTTTCTTT | CASSPQQVPTEAFF
NA | TRBJ2-2 | TRBV7-3 | once | TGTGCCAGCAGCTTAACTCGTCCCGGGGAGCTGTTTTTT | CASSLTRPGELFF
TRBD2 | TRBJ2-3 | TRBV7-2 | many | TGTGCCAGCAGCTTTTTCCGCCGAACTAGCGGGAGGGCCGGCTGGAATACGCAGTATTTT | CASSFFRRTSGRAGWNTQYF
NA | TRBJ2-1 | TRBV20-1 | NA | TGCAGTGCTAGTTCCCACTCCTACAATGAGCAGTTCTTC | CSASSHSYNEQFF
TRBD2 | TRBJ2-1 | TRBV7-3 | many | TGTGCCAGCAGCTTATCGGGACTAGCTCTTGAGCAGTTCTTC | CASSLSGLALEQFF
NA | TRBJ1-2 | TRBV11-2 | many | TGTGCCAGCAGCTTAAGCCAGGGCAACTATGGCTACACCTTC | CASSLSQGNYGYTF
NA | TRBJ2-7 | TRBV6-1 | many | TGTGCCAGCCGCCGAGTCGCCTACGAGCAGTACTTC | CASRRVAYEQYF
NA | TRBJ1-1 | TRBV18 | few | TGTGCCAGCTCACCCTTTCCACAGGGGAACACTGAAGCTTTCTTT | CASSPFPQGNTEAFF
TRBD1 | TRBJ1-2 | TRBV24-1 | few | TGTGCCACCAGTGACCCAGGGGGGAACTATGGCTACACCTTC | CATSDPGGNYGYTF
TRBD2 | TRBJ2-2 | TRBV5-1 | many | TGCGCCAGCAGCTTGGGGCGGTCGCGGAGCGGGAGAAATACCGGGGAGCTGTTTTTT | CASSLGRSRSGRNTGELFF
TRBD1 | TRBJ1-1 | TRBV6-6 | NA | TGTGCCACCAGACAGGGAACGTGGGACACTGAAGCTTTCTTT | CATRQGTWDTEAFF
TRBD2 | TRBJ2-5 | TRBV6-2/TRBV6-3 | many | TGTGCCAGCACCGAAAACTTTAGCGGGACGGAGACCCAGTACTTC | CASTENFSGTETQYF
NA | TRBJ2-4 | TRBV19 | NA | TGTGCCAGTACCACCCAGCAGCTAGCCAAAAACATTCAGTACTTC | CASTTQQLAKNIQYF
NA | TRBJ1-1 | TRBV27 | NA | TGTGCCAGCAGTTTATCGGGGTTCGGGTACACTAAAGCTTTCTTT | CASSLSGFGYTKAFF
TRBD2 | TRBJ2-1 | TRBV6-2/TRBV6-3 | few | TGTGCCAGCAGCCAACTAGCGGGAGGGGAGTTTTACAATGAGCAGTTCTTC | CASSQLAGGEFYNEQFF
NA | TRBJ1-2 | TRBV7-2 | NA | TGTGCCAGCAGCATCACGCCCGGGATCTATGGCTACACCTTC | CASSITPGIYGYTF
NA | TRBJ1-2 | TRBV7-2 | many | TGTGCCAGCAGCTTTGGGCCGGGGAAAGACTATGGCTACACCTTC | CASSFGPGKDYGYTF
NA | TRBJ1-4 | TRBV7-9 | NA | TGTGCCAGCAGCTTAGGAGCAGGGGCGGTCCATGAAAAACTGTTTTTT | CASSLGAGAVHEKLFF
NA | TRBJ2-3 | TRBV7-6 | NA | TGTGCCAGCAGCCTCGGGACACAAAGCACAGATACGCAGTATTTT | CASSLGTQSTDTQYF
TRBD2 | TRBJ2-1 | TRBV7-9 | few | TGTGCCAGCAGCTCAGGGACTAGCGGGAGTATCTACAATGAGCAGTTCTTC | CASSSGTSGSIYNEQFF
TRBD1 | TRBJ2-3 | TRBV7-9 | few | TGTGCCAGCAGCCTACTAGTCCCGGGACAGGGTTTATGGACAGATACGCAGTATTTT | CASSLLVPGQGLWTDTQYF
TRBD1 | TRBJ1-6 | TRBV30 | NA | TGTGCCCGTCAGGGGGCTGGTTCACCCCTCCACTTT | CARQGAGSPLHF
NA | TRBJ1-2 | TRBV19 | many | TGTGCCAGCGGCCTGCCCGAGGAAAGGGGGATCGGGGGCTACACCTTC | CASGLPEERGIGGYTF
NA | TRBJ1-1 | TRBV7-9 | few | TGTGCCAGCAGACAACATCAGGGCACTGAAGCTTTCTTT | CASRQHQGTEAFF
TRBD1 | TRBJ1-1 | TRBV7-2 | many | TGTGCCAGCAGCCGAACAGGGGGCCTCACTGAAGCTTTCTTT | CASSRTGGLTEAFF
TRBD2 | TRBJ2-5 | TRBV28 | NA | TGTGCCAGCAGTCTTCATGGGATGGGCGGGAGGGCATCCCAGTACTTC | CASSLHGMGGRASQYF
TRBD2 | TRBJ2-3 | TRBV20-1 | few | TGCAGTGCTGGAGGCTTGCTAGCGGGACTGGGAGATACGCAGTATTTT | CSAGGLLAGLGDTQYF
TRBD1 | TRBJ2-3 | TRBV7-2 | many | TGTGCCAGCAGCTGGACAGGTTCCCAAGATACGCAGTATTTT | CASSWTGSQDTQYF
NA | TRBJ2-1 | TRBV4-1 | NA | TGCGCCAGCAGCCAAGAAGGAAGTGAGCAGTTCTTC | CASSQEGSEQFF
NA | TRBJ1-3 | TRBV5-6 | few | TGTGCCAGCAGTCTGACCCCTGACTGGCCCTCTGGAAACACCATATATTTT | CASSLTPDWPSGNTIYF
NA | TRBJ2-3 | TRBV2 | NA | TGTGCCAGCAGTGAAGCTGGGCTGGCGAATGATGATACGCAGTATTTT | CASSEAGLANDDTQYF
TRBD2 | TRBJ2-3 | TRBV20-1 | NA | TGCAGTGCCATAGCGGGAGGAGGGGCAGATACGCAGTATTTT | CSAIAGGGADTQYF
TRBD1 | TRBJ2-1 | TRBV7-2 | many | TGTGCCAGCAGCTACCAGGACAGGGACCGCAATGAGCAGTTCTTC | CASSYQDRDRNEQFF
NA | TRBJ1-6 | TRBV6-1 | many | TGTGCCAGCAGTGAAAGGGTCGGGCAGGGAGTTTCACCCCTCCACTTT | CASSERVGQGVSPLHF
TRBD1 | TRBJ2-7 | TRBV7-9 | medium-sized | TGTGCCAGCAGCTCAGCCGGGACAGCTTCCTACGAGCAGTACTTC | CASSSAGTASYEQYF
NA | TRBJ2-1 | TRBV20-1 | NA | TGCAGTGCGGGGACTTTTGGGGAGCAGTTCTTC | CSAGTFGEQFF
NA | TRBJ1-6 | TRBV14 | NA | TGTGCCAGCAGCCAGAACTTCGGGACTAATTCACCCCTCCACTTT | CASSQNFGTNSPLHF
NA | TRBJ1-1 | TRBV5-6 | NA | TGTGCCAGCAGCCCGGGGAGACGGCTGAACACTGAAGCTTTCTTT | CASSPGRRLNTEAFF
TRBD2 | TRBJ2-1 | TRBV6-5 | NA | TGTGCCAGCAGTCAGACTAGCGGGAGGGCCTTTACCAATGAGCAGTTCTTC | CASSQTSGRAFTNEQFF
TRBD1 | TRBJ2-2 | TRBV12-3/TRBV12-4 | many | TGTGCCAGCAGTTGGGGACAGGGCACCGGGGAGCTGTTTTTT | CASSWGQGTGELFF
TRBD1 | TRBJ1-2 | TRBV6-6 | many | TGTGCCAGCAGTACCTCTGACAGGGGGCTCTACTATGGCTACACCTTC | CASSTSDRGLYYGYTF
TRBD2 | TRBJ2-7 | TRBV7-9 | NA | TGTGCCAGCAGCCGGTTAGCGGGACCGGACCCCTACGAGCAGTACTTC | CASSRLAGPDPYEQYF
NA | TRBJ2-5 | TRBV7-2 | few | TGTGCCAGCAGCCCGGACGGAGTGAACCAAGAGACCCAGTACTTC | CASSPDGVNQETQYF
NA | TRBJ1-4 | TRBV7-2 | many | TGTGCCAGCAGCTCCCGGGGGGGTGAAAAACTGTTTTTT | CASSSRGGEKLFF
NA | TRBJ1-4 | TRBV7-6 | many | TGTGCCAGCAGCTTAGCGGATGCAACTAATGAAAAACTGTTTTTT | CASSLADATNEKLFF
NA | TRBJ2-3 | TRBV6-8 | NA | TGTGCCAGCACGGGGGAGAGGGGGACAGATACGCAGTATTTT | CASTGERGTDTQYF
NA | TRBJ2-7 | TRBV20-1 | once | TGCAGTGCTCCCGATACGGCAGGGGTCTACGAGCAGTACTTC | CSAPDTAGVYEQYF
TRBD1 | TRBJ2-1 | TRBV7-7 | many | TGTGCTAGCAGCCGGGACAGGGTCCATGAGCAGTTCTTC | CASSRDRVHEQFF
NA | TRBJ1-1 | TRBV10-3 | NA | TGTGCCATCAGTGTCCAGGCGGACACTGAAGCTTTCTTT | CAISVQADTEAFF
TRBD2 | TRBJ2-1 | TRBV7-2 | many | TGTGCCAGCAGCTTAAATTTAGGTACTAGCGGGAGCGAGCAGTTCTTC | CASSLNLGTSGSEQFF